This T cell receptor beta chain was obtained from a study of blood T cell repertoires in COVID-19. Comment on this clone: Distinct nucleotide sequences in the sample also encode this CDR3.

TCRdb's copy holds only in-frame clones and misses some; the assay was immunoSEQ multiplex PCR. The sample contains 200,000 to 250,000 clones, roughly nine tenths of which appear only once. The CDR3 contains 13 residues. V was clipped by 3 bases and J by 4 bases, with 7 bases between them. Germline-derived CDR1 and CDR2 are SGHTA and FQGNSA. The sequence was obtained from a woman aged 60 to 75 who had recovered from COVID-19. V and J are TRBV7-2 and TRBJ1-5, with a possible D match to TRBD1 (5 bases). Sequencing was performed on peripheral blood. DNA for the CDR3: TGTGCCAGCAGCTTCCAGGGAAATCAGCCCCAGCATTTT. Its protein product is CASSFQGNQPQHF.